This entry concerns a single T cell receptor beta chain. Only one count was recorded for this clonotype. It lacks a known antigen. At one end the junction does not follow the germline gene, possibly because of a read error. CDR1 and CDR2, looked up from the germline V gene, are SGHRS and YFSETQ. From its cysteine to its phenylalanine, the CDR3 spans 13 amino acids. CDR3 DNA only is kept here, 39 bases in frame from base 1. This entry is derived from a study of identical twins (dated by TCRdb to the mid-2010s). General notes on the study: The study deep-sequenced TCR alpha and beta repertoires from monozygotic twins, unrelated adults of various ages and cord blood to test whether fetal clonotypes persist. To rule out contamination, replicate twin experiments were performed at different times with different library preparation protocols. Study-wide findings and limitations: Out-of-frame TCR alpha sequences shared between twins showed an excess of low generation-probability sequences compared with coincidental sharing between unrelated individuals. Because the same donors could not be followed over many years, conclusions were based on cross-sectional statistical analysis. Abundant cord blood beta clonotypes carried fewer insertions; young adult naive repertoires showed a weaker similar trend, while memory repertoires showed none. Invariant T cells such as MAIT and iNKT could partly confound zero-insertion analyses, though diverse VJ usage argued against this for most clonotypes. In monozygotic twins, out-of-frame TCR alpha sharing was systematically underestimated by recombination models, although the models agreed with sharing between unrelated individuals. Excess twin sharing in beta out-of-frame sequences was weaker because fewer shared sequences lowered the signal-to-noise ratio.

The library was obtained by 5' RACE. The data were produced on an Illumina HiSeq 2000. A universal primer binding site was added through template switching, and the final cDNA carried a unique molecular identifier so that TCR cDNA molecules could be counted accurately. First-strand cDNA for TCR alpha and beta chains was synthesized from specific primers in the conserved constant-segment region. To control for contamination, every cDNA library was double barcoded, receiving both a SMART-Mk sample barcode and Illumina barcodes. TruSeq adapter sequences and Illumina sample barcodes were added in two successive PCR steps. TCR alpha and beta cDNA libraries were sequenced on the Illumina HiSeq platform with custom primers. The authors' pipeline ran thus. Unique molecular identifiers were extracted from raw reads with MiGEC, and CDR3 positions were determined with MiXCR. For each individual, recombination models were inferred using an EM algorithm with the repgenHMM and IGoR tools. Shared clonotype analysis was performed with the tcR package in R, normalizing sharing by the product of cloneset sizes. To study raw recombination without the effects of thymic and clonal selection, out-of-frame nonproductive sequences were analyzed. TCRdb reprocessing: public reads trimmed at Q25 with fastp, clones called with MiXCR, in-frame beta chains kept. Each CDR3 protein appears once, grouped with its most common genes and DNA. It is TCRdb's table, rather than the study itself, that gives the V and J calls and clone size. This sample gives approximately 1.8 million distinct CDR3 sequences in total; around 33% of them show up just once. The top ten constitute about 0.25% of the sample.

Every donor was a healthy Caucasian. The TCR originated in a newborn girl in good health. The V gene is TRBV5-1 and the J gene is TRBJ2-4; 13 of the junction bases match TRBD2. The last part of the DNA fits TRBJ2-7 better; the J call may be wrong. Sequencing input: cord blood. The DNA sequence follows: TGCACCAGCAGCTGGACTAGCGGGAGCGAGCAGTACTTC. Translated, this is CTSSWTSGSEQYF.